Sequencing of this T cell receptor (beta chain) was carried out in a study of T cells and copy number aberrations in small-cell lung cancer. General study points: Sequencing artifacts are a known risk, since all specimens were formalin-fixed paraffin-embedded. Tumors showed lower T-cell density, richness and clonality than adjacent lung, though density did not differ significantly.

No donor received chemotherapy or radiotherapy before surgery, nor immunotherapy before or after it. The data were produced by immunoSEQ multiplex PCR, yet TCRdb's version contains in-frame clones alone and is incomplete. The data hold some 3,100 clones, with 90% observed a single time. The CDR3 is 15 amino acids. CDR1 and CDR2 (germline): SGHAT, FQNNGV. A remark on this clone: Its antigen is unknown. Germline is not matched at one junction end, which may reflect a read error. The same CDR3 also results from other DNA sequences found in this sample.

This clonotype was obtained from a man aged 45 to 65 with small cell lung cancer. Input material: normal tissue next to the tumor. The genes are TRBV11-2 and TRBJ2-7; 9 nucleotides agree with TRBD1. The CDR3 here is CASSLTGGAGYEQYF. CDR3 bases: TGTGCCAGCAGCCTTACAGGGGGCGCAGGATACGAACAGTACTTC.